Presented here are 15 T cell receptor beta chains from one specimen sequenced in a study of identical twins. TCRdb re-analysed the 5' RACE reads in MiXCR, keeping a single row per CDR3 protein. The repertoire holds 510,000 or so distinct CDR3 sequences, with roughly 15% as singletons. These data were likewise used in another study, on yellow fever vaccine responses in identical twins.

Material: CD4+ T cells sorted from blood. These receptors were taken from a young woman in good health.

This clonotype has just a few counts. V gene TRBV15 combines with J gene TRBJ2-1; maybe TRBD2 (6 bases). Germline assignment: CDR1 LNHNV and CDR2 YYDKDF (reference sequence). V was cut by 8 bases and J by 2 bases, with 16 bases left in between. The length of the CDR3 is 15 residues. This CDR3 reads CATRSVGRPYNEQFF. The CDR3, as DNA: TGTGCCACCCGTAGCGTGGGGAGGCCCTACAATGAGCAGTTCTTC.

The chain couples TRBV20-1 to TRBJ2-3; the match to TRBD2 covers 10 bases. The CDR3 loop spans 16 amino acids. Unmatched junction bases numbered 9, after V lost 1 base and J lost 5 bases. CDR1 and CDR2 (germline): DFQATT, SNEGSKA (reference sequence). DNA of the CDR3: TGCAGTGCTAGAGGAGGTCTAGCGGGAGCGGGAGATACGCAGTATTTT. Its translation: CSARGGLAGAGDTQYF.

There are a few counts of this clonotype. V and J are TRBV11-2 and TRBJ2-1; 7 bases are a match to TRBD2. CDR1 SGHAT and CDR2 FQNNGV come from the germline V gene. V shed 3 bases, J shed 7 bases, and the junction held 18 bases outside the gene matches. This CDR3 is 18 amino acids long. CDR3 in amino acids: CASSLFHGGGGIVNEQFF. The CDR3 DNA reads TGTGCCAGCAGCTTGTTCCATGGCGGCGGGGGTATTGTTAATGAGCAGTTCTTC.

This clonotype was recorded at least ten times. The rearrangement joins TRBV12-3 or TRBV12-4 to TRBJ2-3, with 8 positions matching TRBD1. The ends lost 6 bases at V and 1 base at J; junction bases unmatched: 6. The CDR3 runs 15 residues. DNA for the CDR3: TGTGCCAGCAGCTCCGGACAGGGCCGCACAGATACGCAGTATTTT. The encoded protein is CASSSGQGRTDTQYF.

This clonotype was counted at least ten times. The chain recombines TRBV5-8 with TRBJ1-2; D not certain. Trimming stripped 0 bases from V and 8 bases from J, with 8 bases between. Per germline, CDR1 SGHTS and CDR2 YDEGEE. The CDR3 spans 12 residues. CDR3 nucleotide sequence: TGTGCCAGCAGCTTGGAGGGCTGGGGCTACACCTTC. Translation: CASSLEGWGYTF.

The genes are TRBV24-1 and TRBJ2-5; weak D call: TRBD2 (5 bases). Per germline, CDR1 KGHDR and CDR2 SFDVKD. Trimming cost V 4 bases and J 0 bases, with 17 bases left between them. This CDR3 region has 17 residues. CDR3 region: CATSDPRRGEYQETQYF. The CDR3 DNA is TGTGCCACCAGTGACCCACGCCGGGGAGAGTACCAAGAGACCCAGTACTTC.

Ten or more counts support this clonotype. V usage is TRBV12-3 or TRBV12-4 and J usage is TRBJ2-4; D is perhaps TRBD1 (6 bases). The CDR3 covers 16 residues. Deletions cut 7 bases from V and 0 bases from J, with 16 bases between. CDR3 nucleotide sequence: TGTGCCAGCAACGACGGACAGTCACTAGCCAAAAACATTCAGTACTTC. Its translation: CASNDGQSLAKNIQYF.

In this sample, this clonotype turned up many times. The CDR3: CASFPGLAGAGELFF. CDR3 DNA sequence: TGCGCCAGCTTCCCGGGACTAGCGGGAGCCGGGGAGCTGTTTTTT. V gene TRBV5-1 combines with J gene TRBJ2-2; 14 bases are shared with TRBD2. In germline, CDR1 is SGHRS, CDR2 YFSETQ. CDR3 length: 15 residues. With V trimmed by 7 bases and J by 6 bases, 5 bases remained unmatched.

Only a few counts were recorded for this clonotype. The CDR3 nucleotides are TGTGCCAGCAGACAGGGGTCGATCCATCAGCCCCAGCATTTT. It is translated as CASRQGSIHQPQHF. The chain is built from TRBV21-1 and TRBJ1-5; TRBD1, the table's D call, lacks a check against the DNA. TRBV21-1 has pseudogene status. This CDR3 region has 14 residues.

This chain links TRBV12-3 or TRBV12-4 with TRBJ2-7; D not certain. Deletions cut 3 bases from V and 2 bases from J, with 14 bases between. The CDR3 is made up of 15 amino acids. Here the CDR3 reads CASSFVAQPAYEQYF. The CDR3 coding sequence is TGTGCCAGCAGTTTTGTTGCCCAGCCTGCCTACGAGCAGTACTTC.

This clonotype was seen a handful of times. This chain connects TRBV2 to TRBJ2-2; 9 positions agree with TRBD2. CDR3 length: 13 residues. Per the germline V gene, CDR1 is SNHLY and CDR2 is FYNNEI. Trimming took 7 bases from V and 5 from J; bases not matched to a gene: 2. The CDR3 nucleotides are TGTGCCAGCAAGCGGGGGGAGACCGGGGAGCTGTTTTTT. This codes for CASKRGETGELFF.

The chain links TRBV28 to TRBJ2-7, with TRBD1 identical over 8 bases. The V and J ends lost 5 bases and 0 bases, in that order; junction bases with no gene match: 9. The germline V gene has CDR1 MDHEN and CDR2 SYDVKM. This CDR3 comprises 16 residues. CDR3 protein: CASSRKPGQDSYEQYV. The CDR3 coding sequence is TGTGCCAGCAGTCGCAAACCGGGACAGGACTCCTACGAGCAGTACGTC.

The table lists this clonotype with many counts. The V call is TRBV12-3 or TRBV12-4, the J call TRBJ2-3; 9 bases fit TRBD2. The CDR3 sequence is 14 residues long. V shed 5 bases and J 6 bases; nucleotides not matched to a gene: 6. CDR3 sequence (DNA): TGTGCCAGCAGTCCGGGACTAGCTGGGGATACGCAGTATTTT. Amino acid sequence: CASSPGLAGDTQYF.

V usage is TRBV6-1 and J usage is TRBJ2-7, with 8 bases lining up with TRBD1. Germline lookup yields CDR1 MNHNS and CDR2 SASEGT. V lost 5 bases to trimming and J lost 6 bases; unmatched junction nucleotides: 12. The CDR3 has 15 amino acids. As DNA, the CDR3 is TGTGCCAGCAGTACCGGGACAGGAGGTTATGTCGAGCAGTACTTC. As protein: CASSTGTGGYVEQYF.

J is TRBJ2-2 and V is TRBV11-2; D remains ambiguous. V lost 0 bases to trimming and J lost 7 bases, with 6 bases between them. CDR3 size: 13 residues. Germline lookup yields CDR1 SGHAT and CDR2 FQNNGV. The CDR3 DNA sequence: TGTGCCAGCAGCTTAGATAGGATCGGGGAGCTGTTTTTT. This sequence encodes CASSLDRIGELFF.